These 3 T cell receptor beta chains share one sample of origin, sequenced in a study of blood T cell repertoires in COVID-19. The method was immunoSEQ multiplex PCR; TCRdb's version includes in-frame clones alone and lacks a portion of them. The table includes some 200,000 clones, around 84% detected once. Specimen: peripheral blood. The receptors come from a man between 45 and 60 years old with active or convalescent COVID-19.

The DNA of the CDR3 is TGCGCCAGCAGCTTGTCCCTCCAGGCCTATGGCTACACCTTC. Translation gives CASSLSLQAYGYTF. The chain links TRBV5-1 to TRBJ1-2; D not resolved. Germline CDR1 and CDR2: SGHRS and YFSETQ. With 1 base removed from V and 4 bases from J, the gap between germline ends came to 11 bases. The CDR3 length is 14 residues.

V and J are TRBV7-9 and TRBJ2-7, with 13 positions matching TRBD2. The CDR3 loop spans 17 amino acids. Per germline, CDR1 SEHNR and CDR2 FQNEAQ (reference sequence). The J segment lost 2 bases and the V segment lost 5 bases, leaving 9 bases of the junction unmatched. CDR3: CASSQGLAGEDPYEQYF. The CDR3 DNA sequence: TGTGCCAGCAGCCAAGGACTAGCGGGAGAAGATCCCTACGAGCAGTACTTC.

The genes are TRBV2 and TRBJ1-3; 7 nucleotides align to TRBD1. CDR3 size: 15 residues. Germline V gene lookup returns CDR1 SNHLY and CDR2 FYNNEI. V was clipped by 7 bases and J by 0 bases; unmatched bases: 6. CDR3 sequence: CASKGGMSSGNTIYF. The CDR3 nucleotides are TGTGCCAGCAAAGGGGGCATGAGCTCTGGAAACACCATATATTTT. The whole variable domain, filled in from reference TRBV2 and TRBJ1-3, reads EPEVTQTPSHQVTQMGQEVILRCVPISNHLYFYWYRQILGQKVEFLVSFYNNEISEKSEIFDDQFSVERPDGSNFTLKIRSTKLEDSAMYFCASKGGMSSGNTIYFGEGSWLTVV.